The 14 T cell receptor beta chains below were found in one sample sequenced in a study of cytomegalovirus exposure and HLA in healthy donors. It was with 60 Vbeta and 13 Jbeta primers that the PCR ran. Clones were read by immunoSEQ multiplex PCR, and TCRdb kept only the in-frame ones, dropping some. This sample carries about 120,000 clones, 80% of them seen once, and the ten largest clones take 7.5% to 9%. Sequenced material: PBMCs. All receptors derive from a female donor in good health and CMV-seropositive.

The chain carries TRBV19 and TRBJ1-5; D is unresolved. This CDR3 has 13 amino acids. Trimming left V 1 base short and J 4 bases short, with 5 bases between. Germline V lookup: CDR1 LNHDA, CDR2 SQIVND (reference sequence). The CDR3 spells CASSIAPNQPQHF. The DNA of the CDR3 is TGTGCCAGTAGTATAGCCCCTAATCAGCCCCAGCATTTT.

V is TRBV5-1 and J is TRBJ1-1; TRBD1 matches 10 bases. The CDR3 contains 16 residues. V was clipped by 5 bases and J by 1 base; unmatched bases: 8. Germline V lookup: CDR1 SGHRS, CDR2 YFSETQ. The CDR3 sequence is CASRPGQGFSNTEAFF. In DNA form, the CDR3 reads TGCGCCAGCAGACCGGGACAGGGGTTCTCGAACACTGAAGCTTTCTTT.

The chain links TRBV7-8 to TRBJ2-7; D may be TRBD1 (5 bases). Trimming removed 5 bases at V and 7 bases at J, with 18 bases between. This CDR3 contains 14 residues. CDR1 is SGHVS and CDR2 is FQNEAQ in the germline V gene. CDR3 protein: CASSLGQGNGEQYF. The CDR3 DNA reads TGTGCCAGCAGCCTAGGGCAGGGAAATGGTGAGCAGTACTTC.

This sequence joins TRBV5-5 and TRBJ1-2; D is perhaps TRBD1 (5 bases). This CDR3 has 13 residues. The germline V gene has CDR1 SGHKS and CDR2 YYEKEE (reference sequence). The ends were cut back, 6 bases at V and 2 bases at J, with 11 bases in the middle. CDR3 sequence (DNA): TGTGCCAGCAACGGGGGAACCAACTATGGCTACACCTTC. Amino acid sequence: CASNGGTNYGYTF.

The chain combines TRBV5-6 with TRBJ2-4; TRBD2 is a possible D gene (5 bases). The CDR3 is made up of 16 amino acids. CDR1 SGHDT and CDR2 YYEEEE come from the germline V gene. V was clipped by 0 bases and J by 0 bases, with 10 bases between them. CDR3 nucleotides: TGTGCCAGCAGCTTGGAAGGACTTCTAGCCAAAAACATTCAGTACTTC. Encoded protein: CASSLEGLLAKNIQYF.

The chain is built from TRBV7-9 and TRBJ1-1; D unresolved. The CDR3 sequence is 14 residues long. The germline V and J ends were trimmed by 3 bases and 0 bases, with 8 bases remaining between them. CDR1 SEHNR and CDR2 FQNEAQ come from the germline V gene (reference sequence). In DNA, the CDR3 is TGTGCCAGCAGCTTTAATTATCTGAACACTGAAGCTTTCTTT. Protein sequence: CASSFNYLNTEAFF.

The chain recombines TRBV19 with TRBJ1-5; TRBD1 matches at 9 bases. The germline gives CDR1 LNHDA, CDR2 SQIVND (reference sequence). The length of the CDR3 is 16 residues. After removal of 4 bases from V and 4 bases from J, the junction contained 8 bases not matched to a gene. This CDR3 reads CASSTGTGTRNQPQHF. The CDR3 coding sequence is TGTGCCAGTAGTACCGGGACAGGGACCCGAAATCAGCCCCAGCATTTT.

V and J are TRBV5-4 and TRBJ2-6, with TRBD2 matching over 9 bases. The V gene's germline CDR1 is SGHNT and CDR2 YYREEE (reference sequence). This CDR3 contains 16 residues. V was clipped by 1 base and J by 4 bases; unmatched bases: 3. The CDR3 region has the DNA TGTGCCAGCAGCTTGTATCTAGCGGGAGGGGCCAACGTCCTGACTTTC. Its protein is CASSLYLAGGANVLTF.

The chain employs TRBV15 and TRBJ1-2, with D perhaps matching TRBD1 (5 bases). V lost 1 base to trimming and J lost 5 bases, with 8 bases between them. The CDR3 has 13 residues. CDR1 and CDR2 from the germline V gene are LNHNV and YYDKDF (reference sequence). The CDR3 loop reads CATSRGRQYGYTF. CDR3 bases: TGTGCCACCAGCAGAGGAAGACAGTATGGCTACACCTTC. Full variable domain (missing parts from reference TRBV15 and TRBJ1-2): DAMVIQNPRYQVTQFGKPVTLSCSQTLNHNVMYWYQQKSSQAPKLLFHYYDKDFNNEADTPDNFQSRRPNTSFCFLDIRSPGLGDTAMYLCATSRGRQYGYTFGSGTRLTVV.

This clone appeared a few times. CDR3 nucleotides: TGTGCCAGCAGCCAAGATGCCGGACAGGATTTTTATGGCTACACCTTC. This encodes CASSQDAGQDFYGYTF. The chain recombines TRBV4-2 with TRBJ1-2; the match to TRBD1 covers 7 bases. CDR3 length: 16 residues. J gave up 5 bases and V 0 bases, and 9 bases lay outside the gene matches. CDR1 and CDR2 from the germline V gene are LGHNA and YNFKEQ.

This clone was observed a few times. The V and J genes are TRBV9 and TRBJ2-6; D perhaps matches TRBD2 (5 bases). V was trimmed by 4 bases and J by 0 bases, leaving 11 bases between them. The germline V gene encodes CDR1 SGDLS and CDR2 YYNGEE. The CDR3 is 16 amino acids. The CDR3 nucleotides read TGTGCCAGCAGCCCCGCCGGGAACTCTGGGGCCAACGTCCTGACTTTC. Residues: CASSPAGNSGANVLTF.

The V call is TRBV6-6, the J call TRBJ2-5; tentative D call: TRBD1 (6 bases). Germline CDR1 and CDR2: MNHNY and SVGAGI (reference sequence). Trimming took off 4 bases at V and 1 base at J, with 10 bases between the two ends. The CDR3 is 14 residues long. For the CDR3, the DNA is TGTGCCAGCAGTTTCCGGGACACCCAAGAGACCCAGTACTTC. Encoded protein: CASSFRDTQETQYF.

The table lists this clone with a few counts. The junction does not match germline at one end; this may be a read error. This chain connects TRBV11-2 to TRBJ1-3; D is uncertain. Germline CDR1 and CDR2: SGHAT and FQNNGV. There are 14 residues in the CDR3. The CDR3 sequence is CASSFSSTGDTIYF. In DNA, the CDR3 is TGTGCCAGCAGCTTTTCATCTACTGGAGACACCATATATTTT.

The V and J genes are TRBV7-9 and TRBJ2-5; no definite D call. The V gene lost 5 bases and the J gene lost 9 bases, with 10 bases spanning the gap. This CDR3 comprises 11 residues. CDR1 and CDR2 (germline): SEHNR, FQNEAQ (reference sequence). This CDR3 is CASSPAQAQYF. In nucleotides, the CDR3 is TGTGCCAGCAGCCCGGCCCAGGCCCAGTACTTC.